This T cell receptor (beta chain) derives from a study of CD8 T cells in Susac syndrome. RNA was extracted with the RNeasy kit, and a quantity of about 0.45 to 1 ug was reverse transcribed using random hexamers. Each CDR3 protein gets one entry after TCRdb re-called the immunoSEQ multiplex PCR reads with MiXCR. The table includes just over 150,000 distinct CDR3 sequences, about 94% detected once. Deletions cut 7 bases from V and 1 base from J, with 7 bases between. The CDR3 covers 12 residues. CDR1 and CDR2 from the germline V gene are SEHNR and FQNEAQ (reference sequence). Sequencing of TCR beta, carried out with a high-throughput approach, was applied to CD8+ and CD4+ T cells from the blood. The patients who served as multiple sclerosis controls were treatment-naive and had stable or active relapsing-remitting disease that fulfilled the revised McDonald criteria. While CD8+ and CD4+ T cells were isolated negatively, TEMRA cells were enriched by FACS.

This chain links TRBV7-9 with TRBJ1-1; D unclear. The specimen was CD8+ T cells from PBMCs. This clonotype originated in a human donor with multiple sclerosis. The DNA of the CDR3 is TGTGCCAGCATTTCGGGGAACACTGAAGCTTTCTTT. Its protein is CASISGNTEAFF.